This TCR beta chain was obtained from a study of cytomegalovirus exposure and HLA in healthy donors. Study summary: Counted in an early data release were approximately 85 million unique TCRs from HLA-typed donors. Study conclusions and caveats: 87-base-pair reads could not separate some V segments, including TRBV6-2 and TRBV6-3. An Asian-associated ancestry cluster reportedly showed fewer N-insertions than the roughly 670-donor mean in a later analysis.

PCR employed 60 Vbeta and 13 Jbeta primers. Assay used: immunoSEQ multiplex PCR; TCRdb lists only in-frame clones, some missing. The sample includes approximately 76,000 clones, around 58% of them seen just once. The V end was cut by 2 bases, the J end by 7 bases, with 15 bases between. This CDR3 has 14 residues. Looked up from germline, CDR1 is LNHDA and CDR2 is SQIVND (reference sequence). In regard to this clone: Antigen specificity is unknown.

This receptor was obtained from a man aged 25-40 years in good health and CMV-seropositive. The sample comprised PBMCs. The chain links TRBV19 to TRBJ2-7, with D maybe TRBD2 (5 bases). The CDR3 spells CASSITRDPREQYF. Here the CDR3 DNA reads TGTGCCAGTAGTATAACACGGGATCCGCGAGAGCAGTACTTC.